Presented here are 10 T cell receptor beta chains from one specimen sequenced in a study of PD-L1 blockade in urothelial cancer. Repertoires were generated with immunoSEQ multiplex PCR, while TCRdb's copy carries only in-frame clones and drops some. The sample carries under 60,000 clones, around 85% recorded once. The time point denotes: peripheral blood 6 weeks after treatment start. Sequenced here: PBMCs, sampled around atezolizumab (anti-PD-L1) treatment. The receptors shown here come from a man aged 55 to 69 with urothelial cancer.

The chain couples TRBV7-3 to TRBJ1-4; D may be TRBD1 (5 bases). The CDR3 covers 14 residues. The V gene lost 1 base and the J gene lost 8 bases, with 11 bases spanning the gap. Germline V gene data show CDR1 as SGHTA and CDR2 as FQGTGA. This chain's CDR3 is CASSLIGAREKLFF. The CDR3 DNA sequence: TGTGCCAGCAGCTTAATAGGGGCGAGGGAAAAACTGTTTTTT.

The chain uses TRBV2 and TRBJ2-7, with no clear D. CDR1 and CDR2 from the germline V gene are SNHLY and FYNNEI. The CDR3 spans 15 residues. Trimming stripped 6 bases from V and 2 bases from J, with 17 bases between. The DNA for the CDR3 is TGTGCCAGCAGCCCAGAGTCGGCAGCGACCTACGAGCAGTACTTC. Its protein product is CASSPESAATYEQYF. The full variable domain, rest sourced from reference TRBV2 and TRBJ2-7, is EPEVTQTPSHQVTQMGQEVILRCVPISNHLYFYWYRQILGQKVEFLVSFYNNEISEKSEIFDDQFSVERPDGSNFTLKIRSTKLEDSAMYFCASSPESAATYEQYFGPGTRLTVT.

The V call is TRBV19, the J call TRBJ2-3, with a tentative D call TRBD1 (6 bases). This CDR3 comprises 14 residues. CDR1 and CDR2 (germline): LNHDA, SQIVND (reference sequence). V gave up 10 bases and J gave up 2 bases, with 16 bases separating them. In DNA, the CDR3 is TGTGCCACCCGGGACACCTCGACCACAGATACGCAGTATTTT. As protein: CATRDTSTTDTQYF.

The chain carries TRBV2 and TRBJ1-3, with 7 positions matching TRBD1. J gave up 3 bases and V 2 bases, and 4 bases lay outside the gene matches. This CDR3 region has 15 residues. Germline CDR1 and CDR2: SNHLY and FYNNEI. CDR3 bases: TGTGCCAGCAGTGAATTACAGGGGATTGGAAACACCATATATTTT. It yields the protein CASSELQGIGNTIYF.

CDR3 nucleotide sequence: TGTGCCAGCAGCTTAGGCCCCAGGGACGAGCAGTACTTC. It yields the protein CASSLGPRDEQYF. The chain uses TRBV13 and TRBJ2-7, with D perhaps matching TRBD1 (5 bases). Trimming took off 0 bases at V and 5 bases at J, with 8 bases between the two ends. The CDR3 has 13 amino acids. Germline CDR1 reads PRHDT; CDR2 reads FYEKMQ (reference sequence).

This clone was detected only once. The CDR3 region has the DNA TGTGCCAGCAGTCGGGAGGGGACAGGGCCCTACAATGAGCAGTTCTTC. This sequence encodes CASSREGTGPYNEQFF. This sequence joins TRBV6-4 and TRBJ2-1, with a possible D match to TRBD1 (9 bases). Trimming took off 5 bases at V and 2 bases at J, with 16 bases between the two ends. Per germline, CDR1 MRHNA and CDR2 SNTAGT. The CDR3 is made up of 16 amino acids.

The DNA of the CDR3 is TGTGCCAGCAGCCCCCGGGCAGGGGCCCCCTACGAGCAGTACTTC. It specifies CASSPRAGAPYEQYF. The chain is built from TRBV7-6 and TRBJ2-7; possible D gene TRBD1, 6 bases. The CDR3 is 15 amino acids. V shed 5 bases and J shed 2 bases, with 16 bases lying between them. CDR1 and CDR2 (germline): SGHVS, FNYEAQ.

V and J are TRBV7-2 and TRBJ2-3; 7 bases map to TRBD1. The CDR3 has 15 amino acids. Germline V lookup: CDR1 SGHTA, CDR2 FQGNSA. J gave up 6 bases and V 3 bases, and 9 bases lay outside the gene matches. The CDR3 DNA sequence: TGTGCCAGCAGCTTCCGACAGGGTAGACGGGATACGCAGTATTTT. Translating gives CASSFRQGRRDTQYF.

This clone was recorded only once. The chain uses TRBV19 and TRBJ2-7, with TRBD2 as a possible D gene (6 bases). The V end lost 6 bases, the J end lost 7 bases, and 16 bases lay between the germline ends. The CDR3 spans 13 residues. CDR1 is LNHDA, CDR2 SQIVND, per germline (reference sequence). The CDR3 reads CASSQEGSWEQYF. CDR3 bases: TGTGCCAGTAGCCAGGAGGGGTCCTGGGAGCAGTACTTC.

V is TRBV5-1 and J is TRBJ1-3, with a possible D match to TRBD1 (5 bases). V lost 0 bases and J lost 7, with 8 bases in between. The V gene's germline CDR1 is SGHRS and CDR2 YFSETQ. The CDR3 spans 13 residues. CDR3 in amino acids: CASSLEGVNTIYF. CDR3 DNA: TGCGCCAGCAGCTTGGAAGGGGTGAACACCATATATTTT.